The sequence of this TCR beta chain was determined in a study of T cells after yellow fever vaccination. Study background: Fractions of low cell number were prepared using SMART-Seq v4 Ultra Low Input.

This clonotype was detected ten times or more. The CDR3 is 14 residues long. Germline CDR1 SNHLY, CDR2 FYNNEI. Germline trimming cut 4 bases from V and 8 bases from J; bases unmatched to any gene: 7. TCRdb reprocessed the 5' RACE reads with MiXCR, giving one entry per CDR3 protein. The repertoire has fewer than 450,000 distinct CDR3 sequences, about 4% of them found once; the top ten carry approximately 25%. The chain recombines TRBV2 with TRBJ2-1; 8 bases map to TRBD2. This receptor was taken from a man between 18 and 35 years old who received the YFV17D yellow fever vaccine. The source was PBMCs, collected 5 days after the yellow fever booster vaccination. DNA for the CDR3: TGTGCCAGCAGTGCCCGGAACGGGGGGGATGAGCAGTTCTTC. Translating gives CASSARNGGDEQFF.